The 17 T cell receptor beta chains presented below share a single source sample, sequenced in a study of neurological immune-mediated disorders. Via MiXCR, TCRdb re-called the 5' RACE reads, giving one row per CDR3 protein. Among tens of thousands of distinct CDR3 sequences listed, approximately 11% were seen once. Time point denoted: longitudinal time-point 1 (baseline). The sequenced sample consisted of PBMCs. The source is a male donor with HTLV-1-associated myelopathy (HAM/TSP).

In its sample, this clonotype was seen many times. This rearrangement joins TRBV20-1 to TRBJ1-3; 7 nucleotides agree with TRBD1. J lost 4 bases, V lost 3 bases, and 3 bases had no gene match. The germline V gene has CDR1 DFQATT and CDR2 SNEGSKA (reference sequence). CDR3 length: 13 amino acids. The CDR3, as DNA: TGCAGTGCTAGGGACAGGTTAGGAAACACCATATATTTT. Protein sequence: CSARDRLGNTIYF.

This clonotype was counted many times. The rearrangement links TRBV7-2 to TRBJ2-5; D is unresolved. The length of the CDR3 is 16 residues. Germline V gene data show CDR1 as SGHTA and CDR2 as FQGNSA. Trimming cost V 0 bases and J 5 bases, with 16 bases left between them. This CDR3 reads CASSLATWGPGETQYF. In DNA form, the CDR3 reads TGTGCCAGCAGCTTAGCGACTTGGGGTCCCGGGGAGACCCAGTACTTC.

This clonotype occurred many times. This rearrangement joins TRBV4-3 to TRBJ1-1; no definite D call. V lost 3 bases, J lost 3 bases, and 8 bases lay in between. The CDR3 length is 13 residues. The V gene's germline CDR1 is LGHNA and CDR2 YSLEER. For the CDR3, the DNA is TGCGCCAGCAGCCATGACACGCACACTGAAGCTTTCTTT. Translating gives CASSHDTHTEAFF.

At least ten counts were recorded for this clonotype. V is TRBV29-1 and J is TRBJ1-2; D call uncertain. Germline V CDR1 and CDR2: SQVTM, ANQGSEA. The ends were cut back, 6 bases at V and 2 bases at J, with 7 bases in the middle. The CDR3 totals 11 residues. This CDR3 reads CSVGSNYGYTF. The CDR3 DNA follows: TGCAGCGTAGGGAGCAACTATGGCTACACCTTC.

This clonotype showed up many times. This chain joins TRBV3-1 and TRBJ2-5; D is ambiguous. The CDR3 has 19 amino acids. The germline V and J ends were trimmed by 1 base and 8 bases, with 29 bases remaining between them. CDR1 is LGHDT, CDR2 YNNKEL, per germline (reference sequence). As DNA, the CDR3 is TGTGCCAGCAGCCAAGGTCCTTTCAAGGGCGGTCCCGCAAGTGAAACCCAGTACTTC. It is translated as CASSQGPFKGGPASETQYF.

The chain couples TRBV5-1 to TRBJ2-1, with D hard to call. The germline V gene has CDR1 SGHRS and CDR2 YFSETQ. CDR3 size: 12 residues. The V end was cut by 2 bases, the J end by 10 bases, with 10 bases between. CDR3: CASSFSVSEQFF. The CDR3 coding sequence is TGCGCCAGCAGCTTCAGTGTCTCAGAGCAGTTCTTC.

This clonotype qualifies as medium-sized. Here the CDR3 DNA reads TGCGCCAGCAGCGGGAGGGCCGCCGACGAGCAGTACTTC. This codes for CASSGRAADEQYF. The chain has TRBV5-1 and TRBJ2-7; the match to TRBD2 covers 7 bases. V shed 4 bases and J 5 bases; nucleotides not matched to a gene: 6. The CDR3 sequence is 13 residues long. The V gene's germline CDR1 is SGHRS and CDR2 YFSETQ.

This clonotype was seen many times. The chain joins TRBV20-1 to TRBJ1-2, with D unclear. CDR3 size: 12 residues. Trimming removed 5 bases from V and 7 bases from J, with 14 bases in between. CDR1 DFQATT and CDR2 SNEGSKA come from the germline V gene (reference sequence). The CDR3 sequence: CSAEGRSPGYTF. CDR3 sequence (DNA): TGCAGTGCTGAGGGTCGTTCCCCTGGCTACACCTTC.

This clonotype was seen repeatedly, ten times or more. The genes are TRBV20-1 and TRBJ1-1; D is ambiguous. The CDR3 loop spans 15 amino acids. Trimming cost V 5 bases and J 5 bases, with 21 bases left between them. CDR1 and CDR2 from the germline V gene are DFQATT and SNEGSKA (reference sequence). The CDR3 nucleotides are TGCAGTGCTGGCTTGAGGAGACTCCCCGAAACTGAAGCTTTCTTT. Encoded protein: CSAGLRRLPETEAFF.

This clonotype was observed many times. V and J are TRBV3-1 and TRBJ2-5; TRBD2 agrees at 7 bases. This CDR3 has 16 amino acids. The junction had 13 bases not matched to a gene; V was cut back by 4 bases and J by 5 bases. Germline loops: CDR1 LGHDT, CDR2 YNNKEL (reference sequence). CDR3 in amino acids: CASSPPWGGARETQYF. The CDR3, as DNA: TGTGCCAGCAGCCCGCCGTGGGGAGGGGCGAGGGAGACCCAGTACTTC.

Remarks on this clonotype: A much larger clone is a single base away; this may be a read error. J is TRBJ2-2 and V is TRBV29-1; tentatively, D is TRBD2 (7 bases). Looked up from germline, CDR1 is SQVTM and CDR2 is ANQGSEA. V shed 3 bases and J shed 9 bases, with 20 bases lying between them. The CDR3 loop spans 15 amino acids. CDR3 nucleotides: TGCAGCGTTGATGATGGATCGGGGGGCGGCCGGGAGCTGTTTTTT. Translated, it gives CSVDDGSGGGRELFF.

The J gene is TRBJ1-2, the V gene TRBV20-1; no clear D. This CDR3 is 13 amino acids long. V shed 1 base and J shed 5 bases, with 11 bases lying between them. The germline V gene has CDR1 DFQATT and CDR2 SNEGSKA (reference sequence). The CDR3 protein is CSARVLIEYGYTF. The CDR3 DNA reads as TGCAGTGCTAGAGTGCTAATTGAGTATGGCTACACCTTC.

Note on this clonotype: One base away lies a much larger clone, so this may be a sequencing read error. The chain recombines TRBV6-1 with TRBJ2-5; 8 bases fit TRBD2. V lost 3 bases and J lost 9; bases outside the gene matches: 9. The CDR3 is 14 amino acids. Per germline, CDR1 MNHNS and CDR2 SASEGT. The CDR3 sequence: CASSDEAGGVAQYF. CDR3 DNA: TGTGCCAGCAGTGACGAGGCGGGGGGTGTGGCCCAGTACTTC.

At least ten counts were recorded for this clonotype. This chain connects TRBV28 to TRBJ1-5; D call uncertain. The CDR3 extends over 15 amino acids. V was trimmed by 3 bases and J by 1 base, leaving 10 bases between them. Germline loops: CDR1 MDHEN, CDR2 SYDVKM. The CDR3 DNA is TGTGCCAGCAGTTTCCGTCCACGCAGCAATCAGCCCCAGCATTTT. Translated: CASSFRPRSNQPQHF.

This chain links TRBV18 with TRBJ2-3; 9 bases fit TRBD2. The CDR3 consists of 16 residues. Germline CDR1 reads KGHSH; CDR2 reads LQKENI. The V segment lost 1 base and the J segment 2 bases; nucleotides outside the gene matches: 4. CDR3 sequence reads: CASSPLAGESTDTQYF. The CDR3 coding sequence is TGTGCCAGCTCACCACTAGCGGGGGAGTCCACAGATACGCAGTATTTT.

This clonotype was recorded many times. The genes are TRBV4-1 and TRBJ1-1; TRBD1 is a possible D gene (6 bases). Germline V gene lookup returns CDR1 MGHRA and CDR2 YSYEKL. The CDR3 is made up of 15 amino acids. V lost 2 bases and J 5 bases, leaving 15 bases between the germline ends. CDR3 loop: CASSQNSGAGTEAFF. The CDR3 nucleotides are TGCGCCAGCAGCCAAAACTCAGGGGCGGGTACTGAAGCTTTCTTT.

This clonotype was recorded a few times. CDR3 protein: CASSLGGPNEQFF. The CDR3 bases are TGTGCCAGCAGCTTAGGTGGACCCAATGAGCAGTTCTTC. The chain links TRBV7-7 to TRBJ2-1; D remains unclear. The length of the CDR3 is 13 residues. V shed 1 base and J shed 6 bases, with 7 bases lying between them. The germline gives CDR1 SSHAT, CDR2 FNYEAQ (reference sequence).